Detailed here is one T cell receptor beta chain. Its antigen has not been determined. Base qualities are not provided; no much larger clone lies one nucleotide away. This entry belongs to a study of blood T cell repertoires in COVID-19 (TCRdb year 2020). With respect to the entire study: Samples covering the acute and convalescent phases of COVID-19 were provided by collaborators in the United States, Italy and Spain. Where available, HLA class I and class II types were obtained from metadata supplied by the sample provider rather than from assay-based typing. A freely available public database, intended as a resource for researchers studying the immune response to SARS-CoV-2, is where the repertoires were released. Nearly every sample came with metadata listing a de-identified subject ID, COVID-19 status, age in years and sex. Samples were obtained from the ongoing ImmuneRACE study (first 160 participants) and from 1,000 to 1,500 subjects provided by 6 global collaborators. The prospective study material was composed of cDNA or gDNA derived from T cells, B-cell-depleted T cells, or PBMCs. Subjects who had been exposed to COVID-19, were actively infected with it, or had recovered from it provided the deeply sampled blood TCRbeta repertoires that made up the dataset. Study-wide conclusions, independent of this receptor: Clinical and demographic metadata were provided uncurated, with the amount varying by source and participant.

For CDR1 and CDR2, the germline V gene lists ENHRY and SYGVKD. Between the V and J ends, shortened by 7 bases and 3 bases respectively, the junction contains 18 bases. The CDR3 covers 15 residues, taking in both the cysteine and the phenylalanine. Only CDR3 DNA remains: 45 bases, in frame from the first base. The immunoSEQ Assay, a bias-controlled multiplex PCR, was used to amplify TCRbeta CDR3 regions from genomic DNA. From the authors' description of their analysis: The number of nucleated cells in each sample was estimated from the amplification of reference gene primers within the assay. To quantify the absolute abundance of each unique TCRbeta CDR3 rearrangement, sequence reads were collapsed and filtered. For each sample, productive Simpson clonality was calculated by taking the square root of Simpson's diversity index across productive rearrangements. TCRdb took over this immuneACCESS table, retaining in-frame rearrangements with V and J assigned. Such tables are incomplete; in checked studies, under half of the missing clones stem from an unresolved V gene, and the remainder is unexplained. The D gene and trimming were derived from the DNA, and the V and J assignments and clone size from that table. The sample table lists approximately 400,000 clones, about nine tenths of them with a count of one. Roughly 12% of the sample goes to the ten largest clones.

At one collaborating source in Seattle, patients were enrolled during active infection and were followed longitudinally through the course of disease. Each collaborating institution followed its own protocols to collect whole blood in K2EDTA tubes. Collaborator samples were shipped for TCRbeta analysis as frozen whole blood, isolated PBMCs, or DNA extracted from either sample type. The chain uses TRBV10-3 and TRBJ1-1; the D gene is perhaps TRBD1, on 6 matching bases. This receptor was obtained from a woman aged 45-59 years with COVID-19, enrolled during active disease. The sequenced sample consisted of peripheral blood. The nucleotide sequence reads TGTGCCATCACCCCGAGGGGGGGGCGGGACACTGAAGCTTTCTTT. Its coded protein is CAITPRGGRDTEAFF.